These 23 T cell receptor beta chains came from one sample sequenced in a study of cytomegalovirus exposure and HLA in healthy donors. Assay: immunoSEQ multiplex PCR; the TCRdb copy retains only in-frame clones and omits some. The sample includes 65,000 or so clones, 90% to 95% seen only once; the top ten take over 1%. Sequenced: PBMCs. These receptors were collected from a woman between 18 and 29 years old in good health and CMV-seronegative.

V gene TRBV29-1 combines with J gene TRBJ2-2; the D gene is possibly TRBD2 (6 bases). The V gene's germline CDR1 is SQVTM and CDR2 ANQGSEA. The ends were cut back, 2 bases at V and 4 bases at J, with 11 bases in the middle. CDR3 length: 14 amino acids. In nucleotides, the CDR3 is TGCAGCGTTGAAACGGGGGTTGGCACCGGGGAGCTGTTTTTT. Translated, it gives CSVETGVGTGELFF.

This clone was seen just once. The genes are TRBV27 and TRBJ2-4, with D hard to call. This CDR3 region has 15 residues. The ends were cut back, 5 bases at V and 0 bases at J, with 11 bases in the middle. Germline V gene data show CDR1 as MNHEY and CDR2 as SMNVEV (reference sequence). The CDR3, as DNA: TGTGCCAGCAGTCCATTTGTACTAGCCAAAAACATTCAGTACTTC. It translates to CASSPFVLAKNIQYF.

The chain uses TRBV28 and TRBJ1-4, with D possibly being TRBD1 (6 bases). Germline loops: CDR1 MDHEN, CDR2 SYDVKM. This CDR3 is built from 15 residues. The ends were cut back, 6 bases at V and 4 bases at J, with 15 bases in the middle. The CDR3 DNA reads as TGTGCCAGCAGAAACCAGGGGCCGTATAATGAAAAACTGTTTTTT. Its translation: CASRNQGPYNEKLFF.

The gene calls are TRBV2 and TRBJ2-1, with TRBD2 matching 10 bases. V dropped 6 bases and J dropped 0; count of bases not matched to a gene: 2. Germline V gives CDR1 SNHLY, CDR2 FYNNEI. This CDR3 comprises 15 residues. The CDR3 DNA reads TGTGCCAGCAGAGAGCGGGGGGGCTCCTACAATGAGCAGTTCTTC. This encodes CASRERGGSYNEQFF.

This clone has just one count. The chain carries TRBV2 and TRBJ2-2, with D hard to call. Germline CDR1 is SNHLY and CDR2 is FYNNEI. The CDR3 has 14 residues. The ends were cut back, 7 bases at V and 1 base at J, with 10 bases in the middle. CDR3 DNA sequence: TGTGCCAGCAAACCGACTGAGAACACCGGGGAGCTGTTTTTT. Translating gives CASKPTENTGELFF.

V usage is TRBV4-1 and J usage is TRBJ1-5; 8 nucleotides agree with TRBD1. The CDR3 has 16 residues. Germline lookup yields CDR1 MGHRA and CDR2 YSYEKL. V dropped 3 bases and J dropped 4; count of bases not matched to a gene: 8. DNA for the CDR3: TGCGCCAGCAGCCAGGGACAGGCCGCGGGTAATCAGCCCCAGCATTTT. Translating it yields CASSQGQAAGNQPQHF.

The chain joins TRBV29-1 to TRBJ1-2; possibly TRBD1 for D (6 bases). Trimming removed 6 bases at V and 3 bases at J, with 14 bases between. This CDR3 is built from 13 residues. The germline V gene has CDR1 SQVTM and CDR2 ANQGSEA. The CDR3 DNA follows: TGCAGCGTACTACAGGGAGATGACTATGGCTACACCTTC. Protein product: CSVLQGDDYGYTF.

The gene calls are TRBV6-5 and TRBJ2-1, with 8 bases lining up with TRBD2. CDR3 length: 15 residues. The V and J ends lost 7 bases and 7 bases, in that order; junction bases with no gene match: 12. The germline V gene has CDR1 MNHEY and CDR2 SVGAGI. The DNA of the CDR3 is TGTGCCAGCACCCGGTCGGGGGGGGTCCCTAATGAGCAGTTCTTC. Translating it yields CASTRSGGVPNEQFF.

The chain joins TRBV7-2 to TRBJ1-3, with 8 bases identical to TRBD1. Unmatched junction bases numbered 3, after V lost 5 bases and J lost 3 bases. CDR1 SGHTA and CDR2 FQGNSA come from the germline V gene. This CDR3 is 14 amino acids long. CDR3 bases: TGTGCCAGCAGCCCCGACAGGGGTGGAAACACCATATATTTT. Translation gives CASSPDRGGNTIYF.

The chain links TRBV19 to TRBJ1-6; 7 bases are a match to TRBD1. V lost 3 bases, J lost 0 bases, and 8 bases stayed unmatched. The CDR3 sequence is 18 residues long. CDR1 LNHDA and CDR2 SQIVND come from the germline V gene (reference sequence). DNA for the CDR3: TGTGCCAGTAGTATCGGACAGGCCATGAGCTCCTATAATTCACCCCTCCACTTT. It codes for CASSIGQAMSSYNSPLHF.

The DNA of the CDR3 is TGCAGCGTTGGACTAGCGGGAGTCTATGAGCAGTTCTTC. Translated, it gives CSVGLAGVYEQFF. V and J are TRBV29-1 and TRBJ2-1; 12 bases match TRBD2. CDR1 is SQVTM and CDR2 is ANQGSEA in the germline V gene. Unmatched junction bases numbered 3, after V lost 4 bases and J lost 8 bases. The CDR3 is made up of 13 amino acids.

The chain is built from TRBV6-4 and TRBJ2-3, with D perhaps matching TRBD2 (7 bases). V was shortened by 2 bases and J by 6 bases, with 12 bases between the two germline ends. The CDR3 extends over 14 amino acids. The germline CDR1 and CDR2 sequences are MRHNA and SNTAGT. The CDR3 loop reads CASSDGGASDTQYF. CDR3 nucleotides: TGTGCCAGCAGTGACGGGGGGGCCTCGGATACGCAGTATTTT.

This chain joins TRBV6-5 and TRBJ2-3; 11 bases line up with TRBD2. The germline CDR1 and CDR2 sequences are MNHEY and SVGAGI. The CDR3 is 16 amino acids. J gave up 6 bases and V 4 bases, and 9 bases lay outside the gene matches. CDR3 amino acids: CASSSQLAGGLDTQYF. DNA for the CDR3: TGTGCCAGCAGTTCCCAGCTAGCGGGGGGTCTCGATACGCAGTATTTT.

V gene TRBV5-1 combines with J gene TRBJ2-7, with 10 positions matching TRBD1. The CDR3 sequence is 17 residues long. Germline V gives CDR1 SGHRS, CDR2 YFSETQ. After removal of 0 bases from V and 5 bases from J, the junction contained 11 bases not matched to a gene. In DNA, the CDR3 is TGCGCCAGCAGCTTGGAAGCCCCGGGACAGGGGAGGGACGAGCAGTACTTC. The encoded protein is CASSLEAPGQGRDEQYF. Based on the CDR3 plus reference TRBV5-1 and TRBJ2-7, the full variable domain is KAGVTQTPRYLIKTRGQQVTLSCSPISGHRSVSWYQQTPGQGLQFLFEYFSETQRNKGNFPGRFSGRQFSNSRSEMNVSTLELGDSALYLCASSLEAPGQGRDEQYFGPGTRLTVT.

V gene TRBV4-3 combines with J gene TRBJ2-3; 8 bases are a match to TRBD2. V dropped 2 bases and J dropped 0; count of bases not matched to a gene: 4. The CDR3 loop spans 16 amino acids. The germline V gene encodes CDR1 LGHNA and CDR2 YSLEER. The CDR3 nucleotides are TGCGCCAGCAGCCAACACACTAGCGGAAGCACAGATACGCAGTATTTT. This sequence encodes CASSQHTSGSTDTQYF.

This chain's CDR3 is CASSSPGGITEAFF. CDR3 bases: TGTGCCAGCAGCTCCCCGGGGGGTATCACTGAAGCTTTCTTT. The genes are TRBV28 and TRBJ1-1, with D maybe TRBD1 (5 bases). The CDR3 totals 14 residues. The ends were cut back, 6 bases at V and 4 bases at J, with 15 bases in the middle. The germline V gene encodes CDR1 MDHEN and CDR2 SYDVKM.

The gene calls are TRBV6-1 and TRBJ2-7; 7 nucleotides match TRBD2. This CDR3 has 15 amino acids. V lost 5 bases, J lost 4 bases, and 11 bases stayed unmatched. Germline V gene sequence: CDR1 MNHNS, CDR2 SASEGT. The CDR3 protein is CASSPTSVGMYEQYF. For the CDR3, the DNA is TGTGCCAGCAGTCCTACTAGCGTGGGTATGTACGAGCAGTACTTC.

The genes are TRBV28 and TRBJ2-5, with TRBD1 identical over 10 bases. CDR3 length: 15 amino acids. The junction had 7 bases not matched to a gene; V was cut back by 6 bases and J by 3 bases. The V gene's germline CDR1 is MDHEN and CDR2 SYDVKM. The CDR3 bases are TGTGCCAGCAGGCCAACCGGGACAGGGGAAGAGACCCAGTACTTC. Its protein is CASRPTGTGEETQYF.

The genes are TRBV19 and TRBJ2-2, with a tentative D call TRBD2 (5 bases). This CDR3 is built from 13 residues. The V end lost 4 bases, the J end lost 10 bases, and 13 bases lay between the germline ends. Germline V lookup: CDR1 LNHDA, CDR2 SQIVND (reference sequence). CDR3 DNA sequence: TGTGCCAGTAGTACGGGGATGTTCCTGGAGCTGTTTTTT. The encoded protein is CASSTGMFLELFF.

The chain has TRBV19 and TRBJ2-1, with 9 bases identical to TRBD2. The CDR3 contains 17 residues. The V gene's germline CDR1 is LNHDA and CDR2 SQIVND (reference sequence). Germline trimming cut 0 bases from V and 1 base from J; bases unmatched to any gene: 4. The CDR3 sequence is CASSIDLAGFSYNEQFF. The CDR3 DNA sequence: TGTGCCAGTAGTATAGATCTAGCGGGGTTTTCCTACAATGAGCAGTTCTTC.

This clone was recorded once. This chain links TRBV10-3 with TRBJ2-1; TRBD2 is a possible D gene (5 bases). Trimming pared 4 bases from V and 5 bases from J, leaving 18 bases between. Germline loops: CDR1 ENHRY, CDR2 SYGVKD. This CDR3 has 16 amino acids. The CDR3 sequence is CAISGQRGLGNNEQFF. Here the CDR3 DNA reads TGTGCCATCAGTGGTCAGAGAGGGCTAGGGAACAATGAGCAGTTCTTC.

The CDR3 bases are TGTGCCAGCAGCTTAGGTAGCCGCTCTGGAAACACCATATATTTT. Protein sequence: CASSLGSRSGNTIYF. This sequence joins TRBV7-2 and TRBJ1-3; D is unresolved. In germline, CDR1 is SGHTA, CDR2 FQGNSA. The CDR3 consists of 15 residues. V gave up 1 base and J gave up 0 bases, with 7 bases separating them.

This clone was seen a single time. V usage is TRBV6-5 and J usage is TRBJ1-1; maybe TRBD1 (6 bases). Germline V CDR1 and CDR2: MNHEY, SVGAGI. The V and J ends lost 1 base and 1 base respectively, with 13 bases between them. The CDR3 length is 16 residues. CDR3 in amino acids: CASSYYPAGANTEAFF. As DNA, the CDR3 is TGTGCCAGCAGTTACTACCCTGCAGGGGCGAACACTGAAGCTTTCTTT.